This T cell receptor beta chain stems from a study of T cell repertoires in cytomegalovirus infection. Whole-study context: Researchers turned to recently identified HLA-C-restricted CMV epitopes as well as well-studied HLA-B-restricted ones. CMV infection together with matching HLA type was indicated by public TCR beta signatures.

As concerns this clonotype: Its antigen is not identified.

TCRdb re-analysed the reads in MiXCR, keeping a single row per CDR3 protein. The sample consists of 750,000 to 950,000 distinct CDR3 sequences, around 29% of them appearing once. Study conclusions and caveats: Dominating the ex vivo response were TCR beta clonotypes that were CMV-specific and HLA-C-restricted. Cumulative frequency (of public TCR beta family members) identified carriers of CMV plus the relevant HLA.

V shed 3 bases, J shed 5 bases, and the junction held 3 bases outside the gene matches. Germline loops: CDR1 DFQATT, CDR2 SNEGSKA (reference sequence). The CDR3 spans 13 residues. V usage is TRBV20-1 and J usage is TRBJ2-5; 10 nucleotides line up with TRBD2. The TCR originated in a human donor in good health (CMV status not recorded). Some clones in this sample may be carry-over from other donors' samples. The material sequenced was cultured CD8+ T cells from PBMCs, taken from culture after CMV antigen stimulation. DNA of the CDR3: TGCAGTGCTAGTGGGGGACTAGCGGAGACCCAGTACTTC. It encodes CSASGGLAETQYF.